Below, 20 T cell receptor beta chains from the same sample are listed, as sequenced in a study of T cell responses to AZD1222 COVID-19 vaccine (dated by TCRdb to about 2021). Reading the label with the study, this specimen's time point is: baseline before first vaccination. The receptor library was made with the immunoSEQ multiplex PCR assay. TCRdb took this table from immuneACCESS and kept in-frame rearrangements with V and J called. Such tables lack part of the clones; where checked against another copy, unresolved V genes explain under half of the gap, and the rest is unexplained. The sample yields tens of thousands of clones; approximately 90% were counted once. The ten top clones hold 22% of the sample. The sequencing used peripheral blood, collected on day 0 of AZD1222 vaccination. The receptors were sampled from an adult in good health.

Written as DNA, the CDR3 is TGTGCCAGCAGTTTAACCTCGAACACTGAAGCTTTCTTT. Translation gives CASSLTSNTEAFF. The chain joins TRBV6-2 or TRBV6-3 to TRBJ1-1; D unclear. Trimming took off 4 bases at V and 1 base at J, with 7 bases between the two ends. Germline CDR1 is MNHEY and CDR2 is SVGEGT. CDR3 length: 13 amino acids.

V is TRBV4-2 and J is TRBJ1-2, with a possible D match to TRBD1 (6 bases). Trimming shortened V by 1 base and J by 8 bases, and 17 bases separated the two germline ends. This CDR3 region has 15 residues. CDR1 is LGHNA, CDR2 YNFKEQ, per germline. This CDR3 reads CASSQGVTGAEGYTF. The CDR3, as DNA: TGTGCCAGCAGCCAAGGGGTGACGGGGGCAGAGGGCTACACCTTC.

The rearrangement joins TRBV23-1 to TRBJ1-2; the match to TRBD1 covers 7 bases. TRBV23-1 is an ORF for which the function is uncertain. The CDR3 contains 17 residues. J gave up 1 base and V 2 bases, and 10 bases lay outside the gene matches. The CDR3 DNA is TGCGCCAGCAGTCAAGGGACAGATTCGACGTTTAACTATGGCTACACCTTC. Translation: CASSQGTDSTFNYGYTF.

The CDR3 here is CASSRPSESDYTF. The CDR3 bases are TGTGCCAGTAGTCGTCCGTCGGAGTCGGACTACACCTTC. This chain uses TRBV19 with TRBJ1-2; D is unclear. Germline V gene sequence: CDR1 LNHDA, CDR2 SQIVND (reference sequence). Deletions cut 5 bases from V and 10 bases from J, with 17 bases between. The CDR3 length is 13 residues. Variable domain in full (rest from reference TRBV19 and TRBJ1-2): DGGITQSPKYLFRKEGQNVTLSCEQNLNHDAMYWYRQDPGQGLRLIYYSQIVNDFQKGDIAEGYSVSREKKESFPLTVTSAQKNPTAFYLCASSRPSESDYTFGSGTRLTVV.

This clone was counted a single time. The rearrangement uses TRBV19 and TRBJ2-1; tentative D call: TRBD1 (5 bases). This CDR3 region has 14 residues. Germline V gene sequence: CDR1 LNHDA, CDR2 SQIVND (reference sequence). The V and J ends lost 5 bases and 2 bases respectively, with 10 bases between them. As DNA, the CDR3 is TGTGCCAGTAGTCCAGGGCTCGCCTACAATGAGCAGTTCTTC. Protein product: CASSPGLAYNEQFF.

The chain uses TRBV3-1 (or the pseudogene TRBV3-2) and TRBJ1-1; D perhaps matches TRBD1 (6 bases). The germline V gene encodes CDR1 LGHDT and CDR2 YNNKEL (reference sequence). The V gene lost 3 bases and the J gene lost 2 bases, with 25 bases spanning the gap. The CDR3 length is 19 residues. As DNA, the CDR3 is TGTGCCAGCAGCCATGATGGAAGAGGGGGGGCGTGGGTAAACACTGAAGCTTTCTTT. Its protein is CASSHDGRGGAWVNTEAFF.

This sequence joins TRBV5-5 and TRBJ1-5; D uncertain. CDR1 is SGHKS and CDR2 is YYEKEE in the germline V gene (reference sequence). The CDR3 is 14 residues long. The V end lost 4 bases, the J end lost 7 bases, and 15 bases lay between the germline ends. The CDR3 sequence is CASSGLGPGQPQHF. CDR3 bases: TGTGCCAGCAGCGGCCTCGGGCCTGGCCAGCCCCAGCATTTT.

The chain carries TRBV15 and TRBJ1-5, with no clear D. From germline, CDR1 is LNHNV and CDR2 YYDKDF (reference sequence). The CDR3 extends over 15 amino acids. With 0 bases removed from V and 6 bases from J, the gap between germline ends came to 12 bases. CDR3 DNA: TGTGCCACCAGCAGAGATGGGGTAGGTCGTCAGCCCCAGCATTTT. This translates into CATSRDGVGRQPQHF.

The CDR3 DNA reads TGTGCCAGCAGTTACTCGTATCGGCAGCCCCAGCATTTT. This codes for CASSYSYRQPQHF. The V and J genes are TRBV6-6 and TRBJ1-5; no definite D call. Germline CDR1 and CDR2: MNHNY and SVGAGI (reference sequence). The CDR3 spans 13 residues. Deletions cut 0 bases from V and 7 bases from J, with 7 bases between.

This chain uses TRBV27 with TRBJ2-3; D ambiguous. Trimming stripped 7 bases from V and 2 bases from J, with 16 bases between. The germline V gene encodes CDR1 MNHEY and CDR2 SMNVEV (reference sequence). The CDR3 loop spans 15 amino acids. This CDR3 reads CASNIKISPTDTQYF. The CDR3 nucleotides are TGTGCCAGCAATATTAAGATATCCCCCACAGATACGCAGTATTTT.

The chain links TRBV18 to TRBJ2-6; 10 bases fit TRBD1. With 3 bases clipped from V and 2 bases from J, the junction kept 4 bases outside the gene matches. The germline CDR1 and CDR2 sequences are KGHSH and LQKENI. CDR3 length: 17 amino acids. The DNA for the CDR3 is TGTGCCAGCTCACCGGGACAGGGGAGGGCTGGGGCCAACGTCCTGACTTTC. This translates into CASSPGQGRAGANVLTF.

The chain has TRBV7-9 and TRBJ2-5, with 11 bases matching TRBD1. This CDR3 is 16 amino acids long. With 5 bases clipped from V and 5 bases from J, the junction kept 10 bases outside the gene matches. Germline assignment: CDR1 SEHNR and CDR2 FQNEAQ (reference sequence). The CDR3 sequence is CASSPGQGARWETQYF. In DNA, the CDR3 is TGTGCCAGCAGCCCAGGACAGGGGGCTCGGTGGGAGACCCAGTACTTC.

The sample holds one count of this clone. This chain joins TRBV6-5 and TRBJ2-7, with D unresolved. The CDR3 covers 14 residues. Germline V gene sequence: CDR1 MNHEY, CDR2 SVGAGI. V lost 4 bases, J lost 3 bases, and 13 bases lay in between. In DNA, the CDR3 is TGTGCCAGCAGTTCCCAGTTGTCAATCTACGAGCAGTACTTC. Protein product: CASSSQLSIYEQYF.

A single count supports this clone. The chain joins TRBV6-5 to TRBJ1-3, with 7 bases identical to TRBD1. The V gene's germline CDR1 is MNHEY and CDR2 SVGAGI. With V trimmed by 7 bases and J by 3 bases, 6 bases remained unmatched. This CDR3 is built from 14 residues. The CDR3 nucleotides read TGTGCCAGCAAGTTACAGGGGATTGGAAACACCATATATTTT. Translating gives CASKLQGIGNTIYF.

The chain is built from TRBV7-2 and TRBJ2-7; 7 positions match TRBD1. Germline assignment: CDR1 SGHTA and CDR2 FQGNSA. The CDR3 runs 14 residues. Losses at the gene ends were 1 base for V and 5 bases for J; bases not matched to a gene: 5. The CDR3 loop reads CASSLGGTAHEQYF. The DNA of the CDR3 is TGTGCCAGCAGCTTAGGGGGGACAGCCCACGAGCAGTACTTC.

This chain links TRBV29-1 with TRBJ2-3, with 10 bases matching TRBD1. The V gene's germline CDR1 is SQVTM and CDR2 ANQGSEA. There are 14 residues in the CDR3. Trimming at V came to 6 bases and at J to 6 bases, leaving 9 bases not matched to a gene. In DNA, the CDR3 is TGCAGCGTCGCCCCGACAGGGGGCAGGGATACGCAGTATTTT. Its translation is CSVAPTGGRDTQYF.

This clone appeared a few times. The chain uses TRBV5-1 and TRBJ2-5, with TRBD2 as a possible D gene (6 bases). Trimming took off 0 bases at V and 5 bases at J, with 20 bases between the two ends. Germline V gene data show CDR1 as SGHRS and CDR2 as YFSETQ. The CDR3 length is 17 residues. The CDR3 loop reads CASSLAAGNDGTETQYF. The CDR3 coding sequence is TGCGCCAGCAGCTTGGCGGCGGGGAATGATGGTACGGAGACCCAGTACTTC.

V is TRBV2 and J is TRBJ1-2; 9 bases match TRBD1. The CDR3 sequence is 12 residues long. The ends lost 8 bases at V and 8 bases at J; junction bases unmatched: 6. Germline loops: CDR1 SNHLY, CDR2 FYNNEI. CDR3 amino acids: CASLGDRVGYTF. CDR3 nucleotide sequence: TGTGCCAGCCTCGGGGACAGGGTCGGCTACACCTTC.

J is TRBJ1-5 and V is TRBV4-1; no clear D. The CDR3 has 14 amino acids. Germline V lookup: CDR1 MGHRA, CDR2 YSYEKL. V dropped 2 bases and J dropped 5 bases, with 10 bases sitting between them. The CDR3 sequence: CASSQLIGYQPQHF. The CDR3 nucleotides are TGCGCCAGCAGCCAACTTATCGGTTATCAGCCCCAGCATTTT.

The chain recombines TRBV10-2 with TRBJ1-4, with 7 bases matching TRBD1. The CDR3 consists of 13 residues. Germline CDR1 reads WSHSY; CDR2 reads SAAADI. V trimming: 6 bases; J trimming: 8 bases; junction bases outside the gene matches: 6. CDR3 sequence reads: CASRASGGEKLFF. In nucleotides, the CDR3 is TGCGCCAGCAGGGCGTCAGGGGGAGAAAAACTGTTTTTT.